Each of the 21 T cell receptor beta chains below was sequenced from the same sample in a study of siplizumab effects on memory and regulatory T cells. Repertoires were generated with immunoSEQ multiplex PCR, while TCRdb's copy carries only in-frame clones and drops some. Of 100,000 or so clones listed, about 91% are singletons. The material sequenced was CD4+ T cells sorted from blood. These receptors were collected from a human donor in good health.

The chain recombines TRBV9 with TRBJ1-1; possible D gene TRBD1, 5 bases. This CDR3 spans 14 amino acids. The germline CDR1 and CDR2 sequences are SGDLS and YYNGEE. V lost 4 bases and J lost 3, with 13 bases in between. The CDR3 DNA reads TGTGCCAGCAGCCGAGCACGGGGGGACACTGAAGCTTTCTTT. This translates into CASSRARGDTEAFF.

The count of this clone is one. The chain couples TRBV19 to TRBJ1-5, with D possibly TRBD1 on 5 matching bases. Trimming removed 6 bases from V and 0 bases from J, with 12 bases in between. CDR1 and CDR2 from the germline V gene are LNHDA and SQIVND (reference sequence). CDR3 size: 15 residues. CDR3 sequence reads: CASSMTDSSNQPQHF. DNA of the CDR3: TGTGCCAGTAGCATGACAGATTCTAGCAATCAGCCCCAGCATTTT.

This clone occurred a few times. V usage is TRBV19 and J usage is TRBJ2-7; 8 bases are shared with TRBD1. Germline V gives CDR1 LNHDA, CDR2 SQIVND (reference sequence). V lost 7 bases, J lost 2 bases, and 4 bases stayed unmatched. The CDR3 length is 13 residues. CDR3 DNA: TGTGCCAGTACGGGGACAGGAGCCTACGAGCAGTACTTC. Amino acid sequence: CASTGTGAYEQYF.

This clone was seen more than once but under ten times. V gene TRBV30 combines with J gene TRBJ2-1; 9 bases match TRBD1. This CDR3 has 15 residues. Germline CDR1 is GTSNPN and CDR2 is SVGIG (reference sequence). Unmatched junction bases numbered 7, after V lost 1 base and J lost 6 bases. The CDR3 bases are TGTGCCTGGAGTGACCGGGACAGGGTTTCCAATGAGCAGTTCTTC. It is translated as CAWSDRDRVSNEQFF. The full variable domain, with the rest looked up from reference TRBV30 and TRBJ2-1, is SQTIHQWPATLVQPVGSPLSLECTVEGTSNPNLYWYRQAAGRGLQLLFYSVGIGQISSEVPQNLSASRPQDRQFILSSKKLLLSDSGFYLCAWSDRDRVSNEQFFGPGTRLTVL.

The chain employs TRBV9 and TRBJ2-1; D ambiguous. The CDR3 sequence is 13 residues long. The germline gives CDR1 SGDLS, CDR2 YYNGEE. The ends were cut back, 4 bases at V and 8 bases at J, with 13 bases in the middle. The CDR3 DNA is TGTGCCAGCAGCAAGAGTTCTTACCATGAGCAGTTCTTC. Translation: CASSKSSYHEQFF.

The count of this clone is one. This sequence joins TRBV11-2 and TRBJ2-5; 11 nucleotides agree with TRBD2. The CDR3 sequence is 17 residues long. With 5 bases clipped from V and 0 bases from J, the junction kept 8 bases outside the gene matches. Germline V lookup: CDR1 SGHAT, CDR2 FQNNGV. CDR3 loop: CASSGLAGGQYQETQYF. The CDR3 DNA follows: TGTGCCAGCAGCGGTCTAGCGGGGGGCCAATACCAAGAGACCCAGTACTTC. Complete variable domain (other parts from reference TRBV11-2 and TRBJ2-5): EAGVAQSPRYKIIEKRQSVAFWCNPISGHATLYWYQQILGQGPKLLIQFQNNGVVDDSQLPKDRFSAERLKGVDSTLKIQPAKLEDSAVYLCASSGLAGGQYQETQYFGPGTRLLVL.

This clone was detected only once. The CDR3 coding sequence is TGTGCCAGCAGTAGCCGGGGGAGGGACACTGAAGCTTTCTTT. It specifies CASSSRGRDTEAFF. This rearrangement joins TRBV6-1 to TRBJ1-1, with D possibly matching TRBD1 (5 bases). V shed 5 bases and J shed 3 bases, with 13 bases lying between them. Germline V gene sequence: CDR1 MNHNS, CDR2 SASEGT. CDR3 length: 14 residues.

This rearrangement joins TRBV11-2 to TRBJ2-2; D remains unclear. CDR1 is SGHAT and CDR2 is FQNNGV in the germline V gene. Deletions cut 3 bases from V and 4 bases from J, with 9 bases between. The CDR3 totals 14 residues. CDR3 residues: CASSLVPLTGELFF. CDR3 DNA sequence: TGTGCCAGCAGCTTGGTGCCCCTCACCGGGGAGCTGTTTTTT.

The V call is TRBV10-3, the J call TRBJ1-1; no reliable D call. Germline CDR1 and CDR2: ENHRY and SYGVKD. The length of the CDR3 is 13 residues. Trimming left V 6 bases short and J 1 base short, with 9 bases between. The CDR3 protein is CAISGLQNTEAFF. The CDR3 DNA follows: TGTGCCATCAGCGGGCTACAGAACACTGAAGCTTTCTTT.

The chain carries TRBV4-3 and TRBJ2-1; no clear D. V was shortened by 0 bases and J by 3 bases, with 9 bases between the two germline ends. The CDR3 is made up of 15 amino acids. Germline V gene sequence: CDR1 LGHNA, CDR2 YSLEER. The DNA of the CDR3 is TGCGCCAGCAGCCAAGATAGACCGAGCTACAATGAGCAGTTCTTC. Encoded protein: CASSQDRPSYNEQFF.

V usage is TRBV18 and J usage is TRBJ1-2; maybe TRBD1 (5 bases). The CDR3 contains 14 residues. Germline V gives CDR1 KGHSH, CDR2 LQKENI. V dropped 1 base and J dropped 2 bases, with 8 bases sitting between them. CDR3 sequence reads: CASSPQGINYGYTF. In nucleotides, the CDR3 is TGTGCCAGCTCACCACAGGGGATCAACTATGGCTACACCTTC.

This rearrangement joins TRBV5-1 to TRBJ2-3; 10 bases map to TRBD2. The junction had 7 bases not matched to a gene; V was cut back by 0 bases and J by 3 bases. The CDR3 contains 17 residues. The germline V gene encodes CDR1 SGHRS and CDR2 YFSETQ. CDR3 in amino acids: CASSLVASGGQTDTQYF. DNA for the CDR3: TGCGCCAGCAGCTTGGTAGCTAGCGGGGGCCAGACAGATACGCAGTATTTT.

The chain joins TRBV18 to TRBJ1-1, with D possibly matching TRBD1 (6 bases). The CDR3 has 15 amino acids. The germline V gene has CDR1 KGHSH and CDR2 LQKENI. Trimming removed 5 bases from V and 0 bases from J, with 13 bases in between. As DNA, the CDR3 is TGTGCCAGCTCAGCCCTGACAGGTATGAACACTGAAGCTTTCTTT. Its protein is CASSALTGMNTEAFF.

The chain recombines TRBV9 with TRBJ2-7; no clear D gene. This CDR3 is 15 amino acids long. Germline CDR1 is SGDLS and CDR2 is YYNGEE. The ends were cut back, 3 bases at V and 4 bases at J, with 17 bases in the middle. Here the CDR3 DNA reads TGTGCCAGCAGCGCGGACGGTTCGAGTTCTTACGAGCAGTACTTC. This encodes CASSADGSSSYEQYF.

The chain recombines TRBV9 with TRBJ1-5; 8 bases line up with TRBD1. CDR1 and CDR2 (germline): SGDLS, YYNGEE. Trimming took 0 bases from V and 4 from J; bases not matched to a gene: 0. This CDR3 has 14 amino acids. CDR3 residues: CASSVGTGNQPQHF. In DNA form, the CDR3 reads TGTGCCAGCAGCGTAGGGACAGGGAATCAGCCCCAGCATTTT.

The rearrangement joins TRBV2 to TRBJ2-1; 7 bases are a match to TRBD2. CDR1 SNHLY and CDR2 FYNNEI come from the germline V gene. J gave up 8 bases and V 6 bases, and 13 bases lay outside the gene matches. The CDR3 runs 15 residues. The CDR3 DNA sequence: TGTGCCAGCAGGGGCCCGGGGGGAGTGGTTGATGAGCAGTTCTTC. It codes for CASRGPGGVVDEQFF.

The chain joins TRBV29-1 to TRBJ1-1, with D hard to call. Between the trimmed V and J ends, which lost 6 bases and 4 bases, there was a span of 18 bases. Germline CDR1 is SQVTM and CDR2 is ANQGSEA. The length of the CDR3 is 14 residues. CDR3 protein: CSVPGPRIGTEAFF. CDR3 in DNA: TGCAGCGTCCCGGGCCCCAGGATCGGCACTGAAGCTTTCTTT.

The CDR3, as DNA: TGTGCCAGCAGCCAAGCCGCTTTTACAGGGGCCGCCGACACTGAAGCTTTCTTT. Residues: CASSQAAFTGAADTEAFF. This sequence joins TRBV4-2 and TRBJ1-1; 7 bases fit TRBD1. The CDR3 spans 18 residues. Germline CDR1 is LGHNA and CDR2 is YNFKEQ. With V trimmed by 1 base and J by 3 bases, 14 bases remained unmatched.

The chain has TRBV13 and TRBJ2-5, with D possibly called TRBD1 or TRBD2 (5 bases each). Trimming removed 5 bases from V and 1 base from J, with 20 bases in between. This CDR3 has 17 amino acids. The germline CDR1 and CDR2 sequences are PRHDT and FYEKMQ (reference sequence). CDR3 sequence (DNA): TGTGCCAGCAGCCTACCCAGACCCGGGACGTTCCAAGAGACCCAGTACTTC. Its translation is CASSLPRPGTFQETQYF.

A note on this clone: Other DNA sequences within the sample encode an identical CDR3. In DNA form, the CDR3 reads TGTGCCAGCAGTCAGACAGGGGGGAACACTGAAGCTTTCTTT. Translated: CASSQTGGNTEAFF. The chain uses TRBV6-5 and TRBJ1-1; 9 bases are shared with TRBD1. The CDR3 is made up of 14 amino acids. Germline V lookup: CDR1 MNHEY, CDR2 SVGAGI. Losses at the gene ends were 5 bases for V and 1 base for J; bases not matched to a gene: 2.

The chain carries TRBV2 and TRBJ2-7; no reliable D call. In germline, CDR1 is SNHLY, CDR2 FYNNEI. CDR3 length: 14 amino acids. V lost 2 bases, J lost 4 bases, and 12 bases lay in between. Written as DNA, the CDR3 is TGTGCCAGCAGTGAAACTCATCCGCAATACGAGCAGTACTTC. Its translation is CASSETHPQYEQYF.